This T cell receptor (beta chain) stems from a study of shared clonotypes between healthy human individuals. In the study overall: Each donor contributed plates that comprised three CD4 naive, three CD4 memory, two CD8 naive and one CD8 memory.

Regarding this clone: What it binds is unknown.

Findings and caveats of the study: Around 5% of naive CD4 clonotypes were common to a few donors.

Several immunoSEQ 96-well plates shared each subset's DNA, each plate a replicate. Original methodology: ImmunoSEQ supplied junction-only sequences lacking quality scores, so filtering was different. Generated by immunoSEQ multiplex PCR, the TCRdb table keeps only in-frame clones and is missing some. V and J calls and clone size are copied from that table; D and trimming were computed from the DNA. The sample has about 2.4 million clones, approximately 94% seen once. Deletions cut 3 bases from V and 7 bases from J, with 4 bases between. This CDR3 has 10 amino acids. Germline V gene data show CDR1 as MNHNS and CDR2 as SASEGT.

This clonotype was obtained from a man aged 18 to 29 in good health. Some clones in this sample may be carry-over from other donors' samples. The V and J genes are TRBV6-1 and TRBJ2-7; D is unresolved. What was sequenced was naive CD4+ T cells from PBMCs. As to subset: CD45RA+ positively selected. Here the CDR3 DNA reads TGTGCCAGCAGTGAGGGGGAGCAGTACTTC. This gives the protein CASSEGEQYF.